This is a list of T cell receptor beta chains from one sample in a study of T cell changes during pregnancy in multiple sclerosis. The method was immunoSEQ multiplex PCR; TCRdb's version includes in-frame clones alone and lacks a portion of them. The table records about 81,000 clones, around 95% of them present only once. The source was peripheral blood, collected in the third trimester of pregnancy. These receptors were collected from a female donor in good health, enrolled as a control in a pregnancy study. Both conserved end residues are trimmed from each CDR3. A D gene is named only where the DNA matches it firmly.

.,TRBV11-3,TRBJ2-5,ASSLGGDRETQY
TRBD1,TRBV19,TRBJ2-1,ASISGGLGYNEQF
TRBD1,TRBV28,TRBJ1-2,ASNKDRGLGYGYT
TRBD2,TRBV11-2,TRBJ2-3,ASRTSGRSPLTDTQY
TRBD2,TRBV5-1,TRBJ2-5,ASSLGLAGGGETQY
.,TRBV5-1,TRBJ2-1,ASSLPGNEQF
.,TRBV30,TRBJ1-3,AWSTGSGNTIY
.,TRBV28,TRBJ1-5,ASRQASYQPQH
.,TRBV6-5,TRBJ1-5,ASSPGWDQPQH
TRBD1,TRBV7-2,TRBJ2-6,ASSSEGQGVLT
TRBD2,TRBV5-6,TRBJ2-7,ASSFPSGRGGSEQY